One sample yielded the 27 T cell receptor beta chains listed below, sequenced in a study of blood T cell repertoires in COVID-19. Data came from immunoSEQ multiplex PCR; TCRdb stores just in-frame clones and leaves some out. The sample has more than 300,000 clones; 87% are singletons. Sequencing was performed on PBMCs or T cells enriched from blood (not recorded which). The receptors here all came from a woman aged 25 to 39 who had recovered from COVID-19.

This clone appeared once. This chain uses TRBV25-1 with TRBJ1-2; 8 bases align to TRBD1. The germline V gene encodes CDR1 MGHDK and CDR2 SYGVNS. Germline trimming cut 7 bases from V and 7 bases from J; bases unmatched to any gene: 5. The CDR3 sequence is 12 residues long. The DNA of the CDR3 is TGTGCCAGCACCGGACAGGGAGGTGGCTACACCTTC. Protein: CASTGQGGGYTF.

This clone came up once. The rearrangement uses TRBV5-6 and TRBJ1-3; D ambiguous. The germline gives CDR1 SGHDT, CDR2 YYEEEE. There are 13 residues in the CDR3. V was pared by 5 bases and J by 2 bases, with 8 bases between. In nucleotides, the CDR3 is TGTGCCAGCAGGGGCCGACCTGGAAACACCATATATTTT. Its translation: CASRGRPGNTIYF.

The chain uses TRBV7-8 and TRBJ1-2; D call uncertain. CDR1 is SGHVS, CDR2 FQNEAQ, per germline. The CDR3 runs 15 residues. V lost 0 bases and J lost 4, with 12 bases in between. Here the CDR3 DNA reads TGTGCCAGCAGCTTAGCTGAGCGATTTTTCTATGGCTACACCTTC. It codes for CASSLAERFFYGYTF.

The chain uses TRBV7-8 and TRBJ1-1; tentative D call: TRBD1 (6 bases). Between the trimmed V and J ends, which lost 5 bases and 7 bases, there was a span of 11 bases. The CDR3 has 12 residues. The germline gives CDR1 SGHVS, CDR2 FQNEAQ. The CDR3 bases are TGTGCCAGCAGCCCCGGACAGCTTGAAGCTTTCTTT. This translates into CASSPGQLEAFF.

This clone was recorded once. The CDR3 reads CSAPGQGGGGYTF. CDR3 coding DNA: TGCAGCGCCCCGGGACAGGGAGGTGGTGGCTACACCTTC. The chain uses TRBV29-1 and TRBJ1-2; 9 bases map to TRBD1. The CDR3 loop spans 13 amino acids. V lost 7 bases to trimming and J lost 7 bases; unmatched junction nucleotides: 10. Germline loops: CDR1 SQVTM, CDR2 ANQGSEA.

V and J are TRBV27 and TRBJ1-1; possibly TRBD1 for D (5 bases). In germline, CDR1 is MNHEY, CDR2 SMNVEV (reference sequence). This CDR3 region has 16 residues. Trimming pared 1 base from V and 4 bases from J, leaving 16 bases between. The DNA for the CDR3 is TGTGCCAGCAGTTTATTTCGGGTGAAAAGGGGCACTGAAGCTTTCTTT. This gives the protein CASSLFRVKRGTEAFF.

The CDR3 protein is CAWSVLAGGRVQFF. As DNA, the CDR3 is TGTGCCTGGAGTGTACTAGCGGGGGGTCGTGTGCAGTTCTTC. V usage is TRBV30 and J usage is TRBJ2-1, with TRBD2 matching 12 bases. The CDR3 sequence is 14 residues long. The trim removed 0 bases at V and 12 bases at J, leaving 6 bases unmatched. The germline gives CDR1 GTSNPN, CDR2 SVGIG (reference sequence).

The V gene is TRBV19, the J gene TRBJ1-5; D ambiguous. CDR3 length equals 12 residues. V was clipped by 1 base and J by 9 bases, with 7 bases between them. Germline V gene data show CDR1 as LNHDA and CDR2 as SQIVND (reference sequence). In DNA, the CDR3 is TGTGCCAGTAGTATAGGTGAGGGGCCCCAGCATTTT. Encoded protein: CASSIGEGPQHF.

In this sample, this clone turned up once. The gene calls are TRBV27 and TRBJ2-1; D is possibly TRBD1 (7 bases). The CDR3 is made up of 16 amino acids. V was trimmed by 5 bases and J by 4 bases, leaving 18 bases between them. Germline V gene sequence: CDR1 MNHEY, CDR2 SMNVEV (reference sequence). CDR3 nucleotide sequence: TGTGCCAGCAGTCCGAGACAGGGCAGCGGGTACAATGAGCAGTTCTTC. This translates into CASSPRQGSGYNEQFF.

This chain connects TRBV9 to TRBJ1-3; D not certain. The CDR3 loop spans 17 amino acids. CDR1 SGDLS and CDR2 YYNGEE come from the germline V gene. Trimming left V 0 bases short and J 2 bases short, with 15 bases between. CDR3 amino acids: CASSVAAGMGTGNTIYF. The CDR3 DNA reads as TGTGCCAGCAGCGTAGCGGCGGGGATGGGTACTGGAAACACCATATATTTT. Drawing the rest from reference TRBV9 and TRBJ1-3, the complete variable domain is DSGVTQTPKHLITATGQRVTLRCSPRSGDLSVYWYQQSLDQGLQFLIQYYNGEERAKGNILERFSAQQFPDLHSELNLSSLELGDSALYFCASSVAAGMGTGNTIYFGEGSWLTVV.

This chain links TRBV9 with TRBJ2-3, with 7 bases lining up with TRBD1. CDR1 and CDR2 (germline): SGDLS, YYNGEE. The CDR3 is made up of 14 amino acids. V shed 3 bases and J 6 bases; nucleotides not matched to a gene: 7. The CDR3 DNA sequence: TGTGCCAGCAGCGCGACAGGGCGTATGGATACGCAGTATTTT. Its translation is CASSATGRMDTQYF.

This clone was observed once. The rearrangement uses TRBV4-1 and TRBJ2-1, with D unresolved. The ends were cut back, 4 bases at V and 9 bases at J, with 10 bases in the middle. Germline CDR1 is MGHRA and CDR2 is YSYEKL. The length of the CDR3 is 12 residues. CDR3 bases: TGCGCCAGCAGCCGCCCTAGTGGTGAGCAGTTCTTC. Translating gives CASSRPSGEQFF.

V and J are TRBV6-4 and TRBJ1-1; no clear D. V was clipped by 3 bases and J by 1 base, with 6 bases between them. Germline V gives CDR1 MRHNA, CDR2 SNTAGT. The CDR3 has 13 residues. CDR3 residues: CASSERPNTEAFF. CDR3 in DNA: TGTGCCAGCAGTGAGCGGCCGAACACTGAAGCTTTCTTT.

The V and J genes are TRBV4-1 and TRBJ1-1; D ambiguous. The V and J ends lost 0 bases and 10 bases respectively, with 12 bases between them. CDR3 length equals 13 residues. The germline V gene encodes CDR1 MGHRA and CDR2 YSYEKL. DNA for the CDR3: TGCGCCAGCAGCCAAGAAATTATAGTTGGAGCTTTCTTT. It encodes CASSQEIIVGAFF.

The V gene is TRBV6-5, the J gene TRBJ2-5; 10 bases fit TRBD1. CDR3 length: 13 residues. The V and J ends lost 7 bases and 5 bases, in that order; junction bases with no gene match: 4. Germline V CDR1 and CDR2: MNHEY, SVGAGI. CDR3: CASTRQGAETQYF. As DNA, the CDR3 is TGTGCCAGCACTCGACAGGGGGCCGAGACCCAGTACTTC.

The J gene is TRBJ1-5, the V gene TRBV30; D may be TRBD1 (5 bases). Trimming pared 1 base from V and 4 bases from J, leaving 14 bases between. Germline V gene data show CDR1 as GTSNPN and CDR2 as SVGIG (reference sequence). The CDR3 is 15 amino acids. CDR3 sequence reads: CAWSGGDGGNQPQHF. For the CDR3, the DNA is TGTGCCTGGAGTGGGGGGGATGGGGGTAATCAGCCCCAGCATTTT.

This clone was seen just once. The rearrangement links TRBV9 to TRBJ1-1; tentative D call: TRBD1 (5 bases). V gave up 8 bases and J gave up 1 base, with 6 bases separating them. Germline V gene sequence: CDR1 SGDLS, CDR2 YYNGEE. The CDR3 runs 11 residues. The CDR3 loop reads CASGQNTEAFF. The CDR3 DNA follows: TGTGCCAGTGGACAGAACACTGAAGCTTTCTTT.

This chain joins TRBV14 and TRBJ2-3, with TRBD1 identical over 9 bases. This CDR3 spans 17 amino acids. Trimming took 3 bases from V and 1 from J; bases not matched to a gene: 8. The V gene's germline CDR1 is SGHDN and CDR2 FVKESK. This CDR3 reads CASSQYRGPGGTDTQYF. CDR3 in DNA: TGTGCCAGCAGCCAGTACAGGGGGCCCGGGGGCACAGATACGCAGTATTTT.

The chain links TRBV29-1 to TRBJ1-1; 7 bases fit TRBD1. This CDR3 has 15 amino acids. From germline, CDR1 is SQVTM and CDR2 ANQGSEA. V was pared by 6 bases and J by 2 bases, with 12 bases of the junction left unmatched. The CDR3 is CSVVSRGQLNTEAFF. The CDR3 bases are TGCAGCGTAGTATCACGGGGACAGCTAAACACTGAAGCTTTCTTT. The variable domain in full, with the rest retrieved from reference TRBV29-1 and TRBJ1-1, is SAVISQKPSRDICQRGTSLTIQCQVDSQVTMMFWYRQQPGQSLTLIATANQGSEATYESGFVIDKFPISRPNLTFSTLTVSNMSPEDSSIYLCSVVSRGQLNTEAFFGQGTRLTVV.

The J gene is TRBJ1-1, the V gene TRBV6-5; D might be TRBD1 (6 bases). CDR1 is MNHEY, CDR2 SVGAGI, per germline. Trimming shortened V by 5 bases and J by 7 bases, and 14 bases separated the two germline ends. The CDR3 length is 13 residues. The CDR3 nucleotides read TGTGCCAGCAGTCCCCGACAGGTGGGTGAAGCTTTCTTT. Protein sequence: CASSPRQVGEAFF.

This sequence joins TRBV5-4 and TRBJ1-6, with no clear D. Germline V gene data show CDR1 as SGHNT and CDR2 as YYREEE (reference sequence). V lost 2 bases and J 7 bases, leaving 16 bases between the germline ends. The CDR3 is made up of 16 amino acids. As DNA, the CDR3 is TGTGCCAGCAGCTTTTCCCGCGGCGGCGCCAATTCACCCCTCCACTTT. It translates to CASSFSRGGANSPLHF. The variable domain in full, completed from reference TRBV5-4 and TRBJ1-6, reads ETGVTQSPTHLIKTRGQQVTLRCSSQSGHNTVSWYQQALGQGPQFIFQYYREEENGRGNFPPRFSGLQFPNYSSELNVNALELDDSALYLCASSFSRGGANSPLHFGNGTRLTVT.

The CDR3 region has the DNA TGTGCCAGCAGCTTGGTGCCAGTCAGGATCGGCTACACCTTC. Amino acid sequence: CASSLVPVRIGYTF. The gene calls are TRBV5-6 and TRBJ1-2, with D hard to call. There are 14 residues in the CDR3. Trimming removed 0 bases at V and 8 bases at J, with 14 bases between. Germline V gene lookup returns CDR1 SGHDT and CDR2 YYEEEE.

The chain carries TRBV12-3 or TRBV12-4 and TRBJ1-3; 9 bases match TRBD1. The length of the CDR3 is 13 residues. V shed 6 bases and J 4 bases; nucleotides not matched to a gene: 1. CDR3 bases: TGTGCCAGCAGAGGGACAGGGGGAAACACCATATATTTT. It encodes CASRGTGGNTIYF.

This chain joins TRBV7-2 and TRBJ2-3; TRBD2 agrees at 9 bases. CDR3 length: 17 residues. CDR1 is SGHTA, CDR2 FQGNSA, per germline. The trim removed 1 base at V and 1 base at J, leaving 6 bases unmatched. CDR3 nucleotide sequence: TGTGCCAGCAGCTTAGTATTAGGCGGGGGGGGCACAGATACGCAGTATTTT. Protein sequence: CASSLVLGGGGTDTQYF.

This clone was picked up one time. CDR3 coding DNA: TGTGCCAGCTCACCGGAAACGGGACAGGGCTATGGCTACACCTTC. This gives the protein CASSPETGQGYGYTF. The chain recombines TRBV18 with TRBJ1-2; 9 nucleotides match TRBD1. The CDR3 runs 15 residues. From germline, CDR1 is KGHSH and CDR2 LQKENI. V dropped 3 bases and J dropped 4; count of bases not matched to a gene: 6.

The chain couples TRBV27 to TRBJ1-1; D uncertain. In germline, CDR1 is MNHEY, CDR2 SMNVEV (reference sequence). Trimming shortened V by 3 bases and J by 3 bases, and 8 bases separated the two germline ends. This CDR3 contains 13 residues. CDR3 sequence reads: CASSFSTYTEAFF. The CDR3 DNA is TGTGCCAGCAGTTTTAGTACTTACACTGAAGCTTTCTTT.

The V call is TRBV2, the J call TRBJ1-5; 8 bases are shared with TRBD1. The J segment lost 6 bases and the V segment lost 5 bases, leaving 9 bases of the junction unmatched. Germline assignment: CDR1 SNHLY and CDR2 FYNNEI. The CDR3 extends over 15 amino acids. The CDR3 is CASSNGQGRAQPQHF. DNA for the CDR3: TGTGCCAGCAGTAACGGACAGGGACGGGCTCAGCCCCAGCATTTT.